The 17 T cell receptor beta chains presented below share a single source sample, sequenced in a study of control samples from healthy donors and cancer patients. Produced via immunoSEQ multiplex PCR; TCRdb's table is partial and in-frame only. The data contain some 250,000 clones, approximately 80% of them singletons. Sequences were obtained from PBMCs. These receptors were taken from a woman aged 55-69 years with lung cancer.

This clone was detected once. The chain carries TRBV28 and TRBJ2-5, with 7 bases identical to TRBD2. Germline CDR1 MDHEN, CDR2 SYDVKM. The CDR3 has 12 amino acids. CDR3 DNA sequence: TGTGCTACCGGTGGGGGGGGAGAGACCCAGTACTTC. It is translated as CATGGGGETQYF.

As for this clone: Other DNA sequences of this sample code for an identical CDR3. The chain is built from TRBV12-3 or TRBV12-4 and TRBJ2-5, with D possibly matching TRBD1 (6 bases). This CDR3 has 13 amino acids. Trimming stripped 5 bases from V and 5 bases from J, with 12 bases between. In DNA, the CDR3 is TGTGCCAGCAGTCTACAGGGACGGGAGACCCAGTACTTC. Protein sequence: CASSLQGRETQYF.

The chain is built from TRBV7-3 and TRBJ2-1, with 7 bases fitting TRBD2. Germline CDR1 is SGHTA and CDR2 is FQGTGA. The CDR3 is 14 amino acids. The junction had 7 bases not matched to a gene; V was cut back by 5 bases and J by 6 bases. CDR3 bases: TGTGCCAGCAGCACTAGCGTGGGAGGCAATGAGCAGTTCTTC. Protein sequence: CASSTSVGGNEQFF.

V is TRBV5-5 and J is TRBJ2-1, with D possibly TRBD1 on 6 matching bases. Trimming cost V 3 bases and J 0 bases, with 13 bases left between them. The germline CDR1 and CDR2 sequences are SGHKS and YYEKEE (reference sequence). This CDR3 is 16 amino acids long. The CDR3 loop is CASSWGQESSYNEQFF. The CDR3 DNA sequence: TGTGCCAGCAGCTGGGGGCAGGAGAGCTCCTACAATGAGCAGTTCTTC.

The CDR3 DNA sequence: TGCGCCAGCAGCTTGGCCGGGACCCAGAGCTCCTACAATGAGCAGTTCTTC. This sequence encodes CASSLAGTQSSYNEQFF. The chain uses TRBV5-1 and TRBJ2-1; D tentatively reads TRBD1 or TRBD2 (5 bases each). The length of the CDR3 is 17 residues. V lost 0 bases and J lost 0, with 13 bases in between. CDR1 and CDR2 (germline): SGHRS, YFSETQ.

This chain connects TRBV24-1 to TRBJ2-2, with TRBD1 identical over 8 bases. Germline V gene sequence: CDR1 KGHDR, CDR2 SFDVKD. The CDR3 loop spans 16 amino acids. With V trimmed by 4 bases and J by 4 bases, 7 bases remained unmatched. The CDR3 DNA reads as TGTGCCACCAGTGACCTCGGACAGGGTGGCACCGGGGAGCTGTTTTTT. It yields the protein CATSDLGQGGTGELFF.

V gene TRBV19 combines with J gene TRBJ2-3, with D possibly matching TRBD1 (6 bases). V dropped 7 bases and J dropped 5 bases, with 22 bases sitting between them. CDR1 is LNHDA and CDR2 is SQIVND in the germline V gene (reference sequence). This CDR3 is 16 amino acids long. The chain's CDR3 is CASNNRDKTVRDTQYF. In DNA form, the CDR3 reads TGTGCCAGTAACAACCGGGACAAGACGGTGAGAGATACGCAGTATTTT.

The chain joins TRBV20-1 to TRBJ1-2; the D gene is possibly TRBD1 (5 bases). V lost 3 bases and J 8 bases, leaving 10 bases between the germline ends. The CDR3 is made up of 11 amino acids. Germline assignment: CDR1 DFQATT and CDR2 SNEGSKA (reference sequence). For the CDR3, the DNA is TGCAGTGCTAGTAGAGGGGAAGGCTACACCTTC. Its protein is CSASRGEGYTF.

V usage is TRBV12-3 or TRBV12-4 and J usage is TRBJ2-7, with D hard to call. Trimming stripped 3 bases from V and 4 bases from J, with 7 bases between. CDR3 size: 12 residues. The CDR3 DNA is TGTGCCAGCAGTTTTGTGGGGTACGAGCAGTACTTC. As protein: CASSFVGYEQYF.

V gene TRBV6-6 combines with J gene TRBJ2-5; D ambiguous. Trimming removed 6 bases at V and 7 bases at J, with 12 bases between. The CDR3 is 12 amino acids. Germline values: CDR1 MNHNY, CDR2 SVGAGI (reference sequence). In nucleotides, the CDR3 is TGTGCCAGCAGGACGGCCGACGCGACCCAGTACTTC. Amino acid sequence: CASRTADATQYF.

The rearrangement uses TRBV9 and TRBJ1-1, with unresolved D. This CDR3 is built from 16 residues. From germline, CDR1 is SGDLS and CDR2 YYNGEE. V lost 0 bases to trimming and J lost 0 bases, with 12 bases between them. This CDR3 is CASSVEVGGLNTEAFF. DNA of the CDR3: TGTGCCAGCAGCGTAGAGGTCGGAGGGTTGAACACTGAAGCTTTCTTT. Full variable domain (outside the CDR3, taken from reference TRBV9 and TRBJ1-1): DSGVTQTPKHLITATGQRVTLRCSPRSGDLSVYWYQQSLDQGLQFLIQYYNGEERAKGNILERFSAQQFPDLHSELNLSSLELGDSALYFCASSVEVGGLNTEAFFGQGTRLTVV.

V usage is TRBV5-6 and J usage is TRBJ2-2; 8 bases agree with TRBD2. J was trimmed by 2 bases and V by 0 bases; bases with no gene match: 6. The CDR3 sequence is 17 residues long. The germline V gene has CDR1 SGHDT and CDR2 YYEEEE. As DNA, the CDR3 is TGTGCCAGCAGCTTGGGAAGTAGCGGGGCCAACACCGGGGAGCTGTTTTTT. It translates to CASSLGSSGANTGELFF.

This clone was counted only a few times. The CDR3 bases are TGCGCCAGCAGCCAAGAAGGTCGTCAGAACTATGGCTACACCTTC. Translated, it gives CASSQEGRQNYGYTF. The chain employs TRBV4-1 and TRBJ1-2; D not certain. Trimming took 0 bases from V and 2 from J, leaving 10 bases between them. Germline CDR1 is MGHRA and CDR2 is YSYEKL. CDR3 length: 15 residues.

This clone was counted once. The V gene is TRBV13, the J gene TRBJ2-7, with D uncertain. CDR3 length equals 13 residues. Germline V gives CDR1 PRHDT, CDR2 FYEKMQ (reference sequence). V was cut by 0 bases and J by 7 bases, with 10 bases left in between. Written as DNA, the CDR3 is TGTGCCAGCAGCTTAGGCCTTTCGCGAGAGCAGTACTTC. As protein: CASSLGLSREQYF.

J is TRBJ2-7 and V is TRBV20-1; 11 nucleotides match TRBD2. The germline V gene has CDR1 DFQATT and CDR2 SNEGSKA (reference sequence). This CDR3 is built from 15 residues. V lost 3 bases and J lost 6; bases outside the gene matches: 10. The CDR3 loop reads CSASGAGLAAGEQYF. The CDR3 bases are TGCAGTGCTAGTGGGGCGGGACTAGCGGCCGGCGAGCAGTACTTC.

V and J are TRBV27 and TRBJ2-5, with 10 bases matching TRBD2. The V and J ends lost 5 bases and 4 bases, in that order; junction bases with no gene match: 13. From germline, CDR1 is MNHEY and CDR2 SMNVEV (reference sequence). This CDR3 is built from 17 residues. CDR3 coding DNA: TGTGCCAGCAGTCTAGCGGGAGCTCGAAGACGAACAGAGACCCAGTACTTC. Amino acids: CASSLAGARRRTETQYF.

The V gene is TRBV15, the J gene TRBJ2-1; TRBD1 matches at 10 bases. The CDR3 is 18 residues long. The V segment lost 4 bases and the J segment 4 bases; nucleotides outside the gene matches: 13. The germline V gene has CDR1 LNHNV and CDR2 YYDKDF (reference sequence). CDR3: CATSTLGAGQGGYNEQFF. CDR3 nucleotides: TGTGCCACCAGCACCTTAGGGGCCGGACAGGGGGGGTACAATGAGCAGTTCTTC.